Each of the 15 T cell receptor beta chains below was sequenced from the same sample in a study of T-cell memory formation after mild COVID-19. Using its own MiXCR run on the 5' RACE reads, TCRdb lists one record per CDR3 protein. The table shows hundreds of thousands of distinct CDR3 sequences, with approximately 15% occurring only once. The sequencing input was PBMCs or a T cell subset sorted from them (not recorded which). Every receptor here comes from a man between 18 and 35 years old who had mild COVID-19 (a few samples of this study predate the infection). Cell type and time point are not known.

This clonotype was observed many times. The gene calls are TRBV5-1 and TRBJ2-5; 10 bases fit TRBD2. The V and J ends lost 1 base and 4 bases, in that order; junction bases with no gene match: 7. This CDR3 has 16 residues. Looked up from germline, CDR1 is SGHRS and CDR2 is YFSETQ. The CDR3 nucleotides read TGCGCCAGCAGCTTGCAGGTTCCTAGCGGGGGAGAGACCCAGTACTTC. Protein product: CASSLQVPSGGETQYF.

This clonotype occurred a few times. This chain links TRBV20-1 with TRBJ1-1; D not certain. The CDR3 spans 13 residues. Germline lookup yields CDR1 DFQATT and CDR2 SNEGSKA (reference sequence). Deletions cut 5 bases from V and 0 bases from J, with 10 bases between. DNA for the CDR3: TGCAGTGCTCCCCGTCAAGTGAACACTGAAGCTTTCTTT. This encodes CSAPRQVNTEAFF.

This clonotype was counted at least ten times. The J gene is TRBJ1-1, the V gene TRBV5-1, with D possibly TRBD1 on 5 matching bases. V lost 1 base, J lost 4 bases, and 8 bases lay in between. There are 13 residues in the CDR3. CDR1 is SGHRS, CDR2 YFSETQ, per germline. The chain's CDR3 is CASSLKGTTEAFF. The CDR3 DNA sequence: TGCGCCAGCAGCTTGAAAGGGACCACTGAAGCTTTCTTT. The whole variable domain, remainder taken from reference TRBV5-1 and TRBJ1-1, is KAGVTQTPRYLIKTRGQQVTLSCSPISGHRSVSWYQQTPGQGLQFLFEYFSETQRNKGNFPGRFSGRQFSNSRSEMNVSTLELGDSALYLCASSLKGTTEAFFGQGTRLTVV.

This clonotype was counted a few times. V gene TRBV5-4 combines with J gene TRBJ2-1; TRBD2 matches at 13 bases. Germline CDR1 SGHNT, CDR2 YYREEE (reference sequence). The CDR3 spans 17 residues. Germline trimming cut 0 bases from V and 5 bases from J; bases unmatched to any gene: 5. The DNA for the CDR3 is TGTGCCAGCAGCTTGGAGGGACTAGCGGGGAGTAACAATGAGCAGTTCTTC. This codes for CASSLEGLAGSNNEQFF.

This clonotype was picked up a small number of times. The rearrangement joins TRBV21-1 to TRBJ2-3; the table's D call of TRBD1 was not tested on the DNA. TRBV21-1 is noted as a pseudogene. CDR3 length: 16 amino acids. CDR3 in DNA: TGTGCCAGCAGCCCGCCGGCGCACCGCCTCACAGATACGCAGTATTTT. This encodes CASSPPAHRLTDTQYF.

This clonotype was observed a single time. The genes are TRBV6-1 and TRBJ2-2, with D unclear. Germline assignment: CDR1 MNHNS and CDR2 SASEGT. The CDR3 runs to 10 residues. CDR3 DNA sequence: TGTGCTACCCGGCGAGGGGAGCTGTTTTTT. The encoded protein is CATRRGELFF.

This clonotype has only a few counts. The CDR3 DNA reads as TGTGCCAGCAGCCAAGTTGCCCCGCCTAGCGGGGGGTTGCCAGCGCAGTATTTT. It codes for CASSQVAPPSGGLPAQYF. The V gene is TRBV3-1, the J gene TRBJ2-3; 11 bases align to TRBD2. Trimming cost V 1 base and J 10 bases; bases outside gene matches: 16. This CDR3 is built from 18 residues. The germline gives CDR1 LGHDT, CDR2 YNNKEL (reference sequence).

This rearrangement joins TRBV7-2 to TRBJ2-1; 7 nucleotides align to TRBD1. The germline gives CDR1 SGHTA, CDR2 FQGNSA. The CDR3 is 14 residues long. V was clipped by 2 bases and J by 9 bases; unmatched bases: 7. CDR3 sequence reads: CASSLRGPESEQFF. The DNA for the CDR3 is TGTGCCAGCAGCTTAAGGGGGCCGGAGAGTGAGCAGTTCTTC.

This clonotype was detected many times. The CDR3 nucleotides read TGCGCCAGCAGCCAAGATCCAGCGGGGGCCTCCACAGATACGCAGTATTTT. This codes for CASSQDPAGASTDTQYF. J is TRBJ2-3 and V is TRBV4-1, with 8 bases lining up with TRBD2. The CDR3 loop spans 17 amino acids. The V gene end was trimmed by 0 bases and the J gene end by 2 bases; junction bases not matched to a gene: 7. Germline loops: CDR1 MGHRA, CDR2 YSYEKL.

The chain joins TRBV12-3 or TRBV12-4 to TRBJ2-7; D is tentatively TRBD1 or TRBD2 (5 bases each). The ends were cut back, 7 bases at V and 6 bases at J, with 16 bases in the middle. CDR3 length: 13 residues. The CDR3 DNA follows: TGTGCCAGCACCCCGGGACGTTGGGGCGAGCAGTACTTC. Protein sequence: CASTPGRWGEQYF.

This clonotype came up a few times. The rearrangement links TRBV7-3 to TRBJ2-3, with D possibly TRBD1 on 6 matching bases. The CDR3 is made up of 15 amino acids. Deletions cut 3 bases from V and 3 bases from J, with 13 bases between. Germline V gene data show CDR1 as SGHTA and CDR2 as FQGTGA. The CDR3 region is CASSFDRSGTDTQYF. The CDR3 DNA is TGTGCCAGCAGCTTTGACAGGTCTGGGACAGATACGCAGTATTTT.

This clonotype was recorded a few times. This rearrangement joins TRBV6-2 or TRBV6-3 to TRBJ2-1; TRBD1 is a possible D gene (6 bases). Germline V gene sequence: CDR1 MNHEY, CDR2 SVGEGT. Trimming removed 2 bases at V and 3 bases at J, with 11 bases between. This CDR3 comprises 15 residues. The CDR3 DNA sequence: TGTGCCAGCAGTTACAGGGACACCTTCTACAATGAGCAGTTCTTC. The encoded protein is CASSYRDTFYNEQFF.

The rearrangement uses TRBV18 and TRBJ2-1; no definite D call. CDR3 length: 14 amino acids. Trimming removed 3 bases at V and 2 bases at J, with 8 bases between. Germline V gene lookup returns CDR1 KGHSH and CDR2 LQKENI. The CDR3 region is CASSPTPTYNEQFF. The CDR3 nucleotides read TGTGCCAGCTCACCGACTCCAACCTACAATGAGCAGTTCTTC.

V gene TRBV9 combines with J gene TRBJ2-1, with D uncertain. Germline CDR1 reads SGDLS; CDR2 reads YYNGEE. Trimming removed 0 bases from V and 0 bases from J, with 7 bases in between. This CDR3 spans 15 amino acids. The CDR3 DNA reads as TGTGCCAGCAGCGTAGCGGGTAACTCCTACAATGAGCAGTTCTTC. The encoded protein is CASSVAGNSYNEQFF.

This clonotype was seen more than once but under ten times. V and J are TRBV20-1 and TRBJ2-1, with 9 bases aligning to TRBD2. V shed 1 base, J shed 7 bases, and the junction held 8 bases outside the gene matches. CDR1 and CDR2 from the germline V gene are DFQATT and SNEGSKA (reference sequence). This CDR3 contains 15 residues. CDR3 DNA sequence: TGCAGTGCTAGAGTGGGTCTAGCGGGGCGTAATGAGCAGTTCTTC. Its translation: CSARVGLAGRNEQFF.